At least ten counts were recorded for the clone carrying this T cell receptor (beta chain). This sample stems from a study of T-cell reconstitution after alpha-beta-depleted transplantation in children. This sample's TCRbeta library carried unique molecular identifier barcodes. MiXCR, run by TCRdb on the PCR reads, gives a single entry per CDR3 protein. The sample includes around 680,000 distinct CDR3 sequences, around 16% of them seen just once. The receptor was derived from a human donor who donated a stem cell graft to a child with acute myeloid leukemia. Sample: PBMCs from the stem cell graft donor, taken from the stem cell graft.

CDR3 region: CSVGTAINSPLHF. In DNA form, the CDR3 reads TGCAGCGTTGGGACGGCTATTAATTCACCCCTCCACTTT. The gene calls are TRBV29-1 and TRBJ1-6; D unclear. Trimming pared 4 bases from V and 6 bases from J, leaving 10 bases between. The germline CDR1 and CDR2 sequences are SQVTM and ANQGSEA. The CDR3 contains 13 residues.